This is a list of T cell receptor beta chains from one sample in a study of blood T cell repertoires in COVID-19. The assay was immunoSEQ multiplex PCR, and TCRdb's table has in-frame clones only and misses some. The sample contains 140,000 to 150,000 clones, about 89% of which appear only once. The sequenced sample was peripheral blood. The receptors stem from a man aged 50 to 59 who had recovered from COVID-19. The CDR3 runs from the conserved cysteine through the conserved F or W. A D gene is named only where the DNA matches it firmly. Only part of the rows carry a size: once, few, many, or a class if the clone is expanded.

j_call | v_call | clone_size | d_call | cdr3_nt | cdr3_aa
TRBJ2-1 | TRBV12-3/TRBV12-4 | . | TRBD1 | TGTGCCAGCAGCGACAGGGACGAGCAGTTCTTC | CASSDRDEQFF
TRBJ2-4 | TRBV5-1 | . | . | TGCGCCAGCAGCTTGGCAGGGGTACTAGCCAAAAACATTCAGTACTTC | CASSLAGVLAKNIQYF
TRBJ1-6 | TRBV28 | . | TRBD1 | TGTGCCAGCAGCAACAGGGGTCTTGATTCACCCCTCCACTTT | CASSNRGLDSPLHF
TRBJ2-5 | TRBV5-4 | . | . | TGTGCCAGCAGCTTGGAACAGTGGCAGACCCAGTACTTC | CASSLEQWQTQYF
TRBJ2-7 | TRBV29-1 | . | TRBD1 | TGCAGCGTTGATACGGGACAGGGCAATTTCTACGAGCAGTACTTC | CSVDTGQGNFYEQYF
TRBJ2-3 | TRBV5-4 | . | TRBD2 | TGTGCCAGCAGCCCGGGACTAGCTTCGGATACGCAGTATTTT | CASSPGLASDTQYF
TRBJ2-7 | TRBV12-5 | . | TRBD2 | TGTGCTAGTGGTTTCGCCCCTCGGGGTGGCGGGGGAAGCGAGCAGTACTTC | CASGFAPRGGGGSEQYF
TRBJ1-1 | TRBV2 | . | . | TGTGCCAGCAGTGGGGGGGTTCGGGACACTGAAGCTTTCTTT | CASSGGVRDTEAFF
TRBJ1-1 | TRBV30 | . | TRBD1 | TGTGCCTGGGACAGGGGAAGGGTGAACACTGAAGCTTTCTTT | CAWDRGRVNTEAFF
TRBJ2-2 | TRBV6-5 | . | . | TGTGCCAGCAGTTCATACCCCGGGACTAACACCGGGGAGCTGTTTTTT | CASSSYPGTNTGELFF
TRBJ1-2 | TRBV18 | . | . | TGTGCCAGCTCACCAAGCCCGGGTTTGGTGAATGGCTACACCTTC | CASSPSPGLVNGYTF
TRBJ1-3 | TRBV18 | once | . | TGTGCCAGCTCACCTTACCATTTGGACAGCAACTCTGGAAACACCATATATTTT | CASSPYHLDSNSGNTIYF
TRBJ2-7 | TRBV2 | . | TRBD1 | TGTGCCAGCAGTGACATGGGACAGGGGTTTTACGAGCAGTACTTC | CASSDMGQGFYEQYF
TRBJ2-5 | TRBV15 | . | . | TGTGCCACCAGCAGAGGAAACAGCCAAGAGACCCAGTACTTC | CATSRGNSQETQYF
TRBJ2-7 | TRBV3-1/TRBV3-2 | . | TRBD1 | TGTGCCAGCAGCCGACAGGGTCCCGGCGAGCAGTACTTC | CASSRQGPGEQYF
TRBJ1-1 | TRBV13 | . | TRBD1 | TGTGCCAGCAGCTCAACCCGGACAGGGGGCGCGAACACTGAAGCTTTCTTT | CASSSTRTGGANTEAFF
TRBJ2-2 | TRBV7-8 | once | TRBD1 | TGTGCCAGCAGCTTTACTCCGGGACAGGGCCGGGCCGGGGAGCTGTTTTTT | CASSFTPGQGRAGELFF
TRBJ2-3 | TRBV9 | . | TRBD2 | TGTGCCAGCAGCGCAGCGGGGGGGGCAGATACGCAGTATTTT | CASSAAGGADTQYF
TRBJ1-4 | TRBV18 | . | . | TGTGCCAGCTCACCATCATCCAGGGCTAAGTTTTTT | CASSPSSRAKFF
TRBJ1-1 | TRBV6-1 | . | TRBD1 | TGTGCCAGCAGTGAAGCGCAGGGGGCCCGGACTGAAGCTTTCTTT | CASSEAQGARTEAFF
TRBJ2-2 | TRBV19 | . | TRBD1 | TGTGCCAGTAGTACCCGGACAGGGAACACCGGGGAGCTGTTTTTT | CASSTRTGNTGELFF
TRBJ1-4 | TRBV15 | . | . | TGTGCCACCAGCCTGAGGGCCCGTGGCGAAAAACTGTTTTTT | CATSLRARGEKLFF
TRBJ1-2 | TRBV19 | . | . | TGTGCCAGTAGTATCAGCCAGGGCGGTGGCTACACCTTC | CASSISQGGGYTF
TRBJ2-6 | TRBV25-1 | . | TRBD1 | TGTGCCAGCAGCGACAACAGGGGTTTTGGGGCCAACGTCCTGACTTTC | CASSDNRGFGANVLTF
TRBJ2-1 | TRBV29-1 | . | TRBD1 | TGCAGCTCAACGACATCTGACAGGGGAGGAGGGAATGAGCAGTTCTTC | CSSTTSDRGGGNEQFF
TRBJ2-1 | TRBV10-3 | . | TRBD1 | TGTGCCATCACCTCTCCGGGACAGGGTTACAATGAGCAGTTCTTC | CAITSPGQGYNEQFF
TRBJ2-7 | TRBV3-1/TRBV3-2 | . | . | TGTGCCAGCAAAGCGTTTGACGGCTCCTACGAGCAGTACTTC | CASKAFDGSYEQYF